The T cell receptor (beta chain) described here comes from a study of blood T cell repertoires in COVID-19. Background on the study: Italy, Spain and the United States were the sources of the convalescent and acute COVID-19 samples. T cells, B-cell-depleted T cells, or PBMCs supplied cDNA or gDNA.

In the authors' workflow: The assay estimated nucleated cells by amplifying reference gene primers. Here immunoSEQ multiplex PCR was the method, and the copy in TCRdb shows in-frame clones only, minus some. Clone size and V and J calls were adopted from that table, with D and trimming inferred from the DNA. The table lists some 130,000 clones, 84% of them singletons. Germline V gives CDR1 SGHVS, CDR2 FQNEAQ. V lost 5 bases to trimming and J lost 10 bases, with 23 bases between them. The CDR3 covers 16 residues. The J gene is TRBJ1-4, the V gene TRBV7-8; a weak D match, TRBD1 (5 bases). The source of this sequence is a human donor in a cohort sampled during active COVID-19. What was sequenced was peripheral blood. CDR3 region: CASSPVSAGSGAKLFF. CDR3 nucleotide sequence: TGTGCCAGCAGCCCGGTCTCAGCGGGGTCCGGGGCAAAACTGTTTTTT.